The source of this T cell receptor (beta chain) is a study of kidney transplant recipient with SARS-CoV-2 infection. This clonotype was detected many times. The CDR3 consists of 16 residues. TCRdb re-called the reads with MiXCR, one entry per CDR3 protein. The repertoire holds approximately 250,000 distinct CDR3 sequences, with under 30% as singletons. This sequence was found in a male patient between 25 and 40 years old who had COVID-19 and was a kidney transplant recipient. Some T cells may have come from the graft donor. The sequencing here drew on a blood sample, taken at baseline and around day 120 from a kidney transplant recipient. The chain couples TRBV8-2 to TRBJ1-2. TRBV8-2 is a known pseudogene. CDR3 sequence (DNA): TGTGGCAGTATATTAAGTGATAGCCGAAAGACCTATGGCTACACCTTC. It translates to CGSILSDSRKTYGYTF.